The present T cell receptor beta chain was sequenced within a study of T cell responses to AZD1222 COVID-19 vaccine. Background on the study: Second-dose schedules of about 4 or about 12 weeks were combined. Study-level points and caveats: Nearly half of the spike-specific TCRs reportedly recognize variant regions that carry no mutations. The sample set comprised mostly white British donors with more females, and clonal diversity was possibly underestimated. Regions 160-218 and 743-854 dominated among vaccine-associated CD4 TCRs spanning spike.

V shed 4 bases and J shed 7 bases, with 16 bases lying between them. Germline V lookup: CDR1 MDHEN, CDR2 SYDVKM. This CDR3 spans 15 amino acids. Some clones are missing from TCRdb's copy, which holds only in-frame ones; the method was immunoSEQ multiplex PCR. Counted here are around 100,000 clones, 80% to 90% occurring once; the ten biggest clones make up 20%. A note on this clone: No antigen is known for it.

This TCR was sampled from an adult in good health. The source material was peripheral blood, sampled on day 0 of AZD1222 vaccination. The chain has TRBV28 and TRBJ1-4, with a weak D call TRBD1 (6 bases). The CDR3: CASSSSWDNGEKLFF. For the CDR3, the DNA is TGTGCCAGCAGTTCCAGTTGGGACAATGGTGAAAAACTGTTTTTT.